This TCR beta chain was recorded in a study of cytomegalovirus exposure and HLA in healthy donors. Study-wide results and caveats: Researchers had no immune exposure information except CMV serostatus available. Researchers reported that three CMV-associated chains were confirmed in vitro as CMV antigen-specific.

The germline V and J ends were trimmed by 3 bases and 10 bases, with 15 bases remaining between them. Germline CDR1 is WSHSY and CDR2 is SAAADI. The CDR3 consists of 13 residues. This clone was found a few times. Its antigen is not known. PCR amplification relied on 60 Vbeta primers (plus 13 Jbeta primers). Assay: immunoSEQ multiplex PCR; the TCRdb copy retains only in-frame clones and omits some. Here the sample spans 95,000 to 150,000 clones, approximately 80% being singletons. The clonotype comes from a woman younger than 30 in good health and CMV-seronegative. The genes are TRBV10-2 and TRBJ1-1, with D uncertain. Source material: PBMCs. CDR3 in amino acids: CASSDGLGRGAFF. CDR3 nucleotide sequence: TGCGCCAGCAGTGATGGTCTCGGCCGAGGAGCTTTCTTT.